A single sample is the source of the 3 T cell receptor beta chains below, sequenced in a study of T cell responses to AZD1222 COVID-19 vaccine. Here immunoSEQ multiplex PCR was the method, and the copy in TCRdb shows in-frame clones only, minus some. The data contain 120,000 to 150,000 clones, around nine tenths of them seen just once; the ten biggest clones take up 4% to 6%. The specimen was peripheral blood, collected on day 0 of AZD1222 vaccination. Receptor source: an adult in good health.

V and J are TRBV19 and TRBJ1-2, with 7 bases identical to TRBD1. Trimming removed 3 bases from V and 4 bases from J; junction bases left unmatched: 2. The CDR3 covers 13 residues. CDR1 LNHDA and CDR2 SQIVND come from the germline V gene (reference sequence). The CDR3 loop is CASSIGQAYGYTF. The CDR3 DNA reads as TGTGCCAGTAGTATTGGACAGGCCTATGGCTACACCTTC.

This chain links TRBV27 with TRBJ1-5; D is unclear. Germline assignment: CDR1 MNHEY and CDR2 SMNVEV (reference sequence). The CDR3 sequence is 15 residues long. V dropped 4 bases and J dropped 0 bases, with 10 bases sitting between them. This CDR3 is CASSYRLNSNQPQHF. DNA of the CDR3: TGTGCCAGCAGTTATAGACTGAATAGCAATCAGCCCCAGCATTTT.

The rearrangement links TRBV6-5 to TRBJ1-1; the match to TRBD1 covers 7 bases. The V gene's germline CDR1 is MNHEY and CDR2 SVGAGI. Germline trimming cut 7 bases from V and 7 bases from J; bases unmatched to any gene: 12. There are 14 residues in the CDR3. Written as DNA, the CDR3 is TGTGCCAGCACCAAGCAGGGGGTTTCGGGTGAAGCTTTCTTT. This sequence encodes CASTKQGVSGEAFF.